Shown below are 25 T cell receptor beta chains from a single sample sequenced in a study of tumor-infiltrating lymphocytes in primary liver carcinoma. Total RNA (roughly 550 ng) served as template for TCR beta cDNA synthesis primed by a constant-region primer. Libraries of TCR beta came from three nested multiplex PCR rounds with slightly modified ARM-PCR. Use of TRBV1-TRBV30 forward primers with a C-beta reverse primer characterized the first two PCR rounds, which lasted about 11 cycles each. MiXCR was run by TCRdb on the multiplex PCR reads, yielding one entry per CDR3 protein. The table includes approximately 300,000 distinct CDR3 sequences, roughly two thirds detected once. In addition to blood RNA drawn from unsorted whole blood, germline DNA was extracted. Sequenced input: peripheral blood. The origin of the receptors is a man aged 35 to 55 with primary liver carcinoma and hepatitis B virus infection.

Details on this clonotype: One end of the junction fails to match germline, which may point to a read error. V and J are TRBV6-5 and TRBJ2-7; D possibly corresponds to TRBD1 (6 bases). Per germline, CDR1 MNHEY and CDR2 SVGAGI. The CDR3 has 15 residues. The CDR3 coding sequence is TGTGCCAGCAGCCTGCGTGCGGTGGGGGCCTACGAGCAATACTTC. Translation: CASSLRAVGAYEQYF.

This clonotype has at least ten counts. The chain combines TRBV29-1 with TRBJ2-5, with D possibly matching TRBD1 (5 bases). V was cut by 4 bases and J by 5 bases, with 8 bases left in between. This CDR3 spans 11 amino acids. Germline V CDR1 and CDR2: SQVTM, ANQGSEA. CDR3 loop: CSVARVETQYF. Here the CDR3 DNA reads TGCAGCGTTGCCAGGGTTGAGACCCAGTACTTC. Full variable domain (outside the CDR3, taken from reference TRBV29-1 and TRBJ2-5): SAVISQKPSRDICQRGTSLTIQCQVDSQVTMMFWYRQQPGQSLTLIATANQGSEATYESGFVIDKFPISRPNLTFSTLTVSNMSPEDSSIYLCSVARVETQYFGPGTRLLVL.

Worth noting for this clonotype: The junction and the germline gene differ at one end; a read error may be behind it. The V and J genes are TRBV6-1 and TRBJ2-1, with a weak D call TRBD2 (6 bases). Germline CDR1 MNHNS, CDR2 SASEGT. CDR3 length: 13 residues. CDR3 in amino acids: CVSNLREYNEQFF. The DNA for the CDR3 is TGTGTCAGCAATTTGCGGGAATACAATGAGCAGTTCTTC.

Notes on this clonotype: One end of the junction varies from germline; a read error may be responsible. Here the CDR3 reads CPSSPNGVGGYTF. In DNA, the CDR3 is TGTCCCAGCAGCCCCAACGGGGTAGGGGGCTACACCTTC. The J gene is TRBJ1-2, the V gene TRBV5-6; D ambiguous. This CDR3 has 13 amino acids. CDR1 is SGHDT and CDR2 is YYEEEE in the germline V gene.

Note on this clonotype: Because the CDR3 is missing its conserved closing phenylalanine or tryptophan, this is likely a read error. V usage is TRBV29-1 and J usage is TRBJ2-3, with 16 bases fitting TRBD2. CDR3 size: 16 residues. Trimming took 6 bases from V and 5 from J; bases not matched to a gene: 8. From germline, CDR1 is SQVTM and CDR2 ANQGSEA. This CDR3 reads CSVRGLAGGRVDTQYL. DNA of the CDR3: TGCAGCGTCCGGGGACTAGCGGGAGGGAGGGTAGATACGCAGTATCTT.

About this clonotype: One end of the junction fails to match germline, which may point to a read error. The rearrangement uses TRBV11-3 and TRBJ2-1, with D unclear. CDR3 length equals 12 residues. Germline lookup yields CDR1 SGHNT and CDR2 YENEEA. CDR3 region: CASSLERNEQSF. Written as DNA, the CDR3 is TGTGCCAGCAGCTTGGAGAGGAATGAGCAGTCCTTC.

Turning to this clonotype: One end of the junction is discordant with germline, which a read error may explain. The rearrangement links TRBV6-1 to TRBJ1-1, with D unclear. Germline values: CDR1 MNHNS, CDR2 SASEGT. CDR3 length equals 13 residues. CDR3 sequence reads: CAHALRVKTEAFF. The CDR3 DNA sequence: TGTGCCCACGCCTTACGGGTGAAGACTGAAGCTTTCTTT.

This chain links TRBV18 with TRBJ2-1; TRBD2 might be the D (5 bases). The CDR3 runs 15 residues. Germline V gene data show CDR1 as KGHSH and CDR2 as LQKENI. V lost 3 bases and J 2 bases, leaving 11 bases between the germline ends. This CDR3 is CASSPAERAYNEQFF. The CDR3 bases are TGTGCCAGCTCACCGGCGGAGAGGGCCTACAATGAGCAGTTCTTC.

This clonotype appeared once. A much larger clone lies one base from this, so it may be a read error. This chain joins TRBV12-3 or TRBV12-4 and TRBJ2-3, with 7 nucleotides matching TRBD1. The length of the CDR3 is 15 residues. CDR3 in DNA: TGTGCCAGCAGTCCGACAGGGTTAGGAACAGATATGCAGTATTTT. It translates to CASSPTGLGTDMQYF.

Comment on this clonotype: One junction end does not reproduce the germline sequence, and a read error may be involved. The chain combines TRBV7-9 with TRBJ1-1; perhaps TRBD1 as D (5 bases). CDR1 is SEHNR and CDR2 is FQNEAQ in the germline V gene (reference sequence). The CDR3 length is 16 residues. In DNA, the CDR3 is TGTACCAGCAGCTTCAGGACGGGGCAGGCGAACACTGAAGCTTTCTTT. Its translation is CTSSFRTGQANTEAFF.

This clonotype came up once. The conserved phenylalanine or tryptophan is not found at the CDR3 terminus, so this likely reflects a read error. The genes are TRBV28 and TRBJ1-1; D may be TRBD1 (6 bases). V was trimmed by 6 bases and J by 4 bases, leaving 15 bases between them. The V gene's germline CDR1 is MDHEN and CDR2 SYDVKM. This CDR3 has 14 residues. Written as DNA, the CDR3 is TGTGCCAGCAGGTGGGGACAATCGGGCACTGAAGCTTTCTCT. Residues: CASRWGQSGTEAFS.

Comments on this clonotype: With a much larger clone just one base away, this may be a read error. The CDR3: CARSLGISNTEAFF. CDR3 coding DNA: TGTGCCAGAAGCCTAGGGATATCGAACACTGAAGCTTTCTTT. The chain employs TRBV14 and TRBJ1-1; D gene ambiguous. The V gene's germline CDR1 is SGHDN and CDR2 FVKESK. The length of the CDR3 is 14 residues.

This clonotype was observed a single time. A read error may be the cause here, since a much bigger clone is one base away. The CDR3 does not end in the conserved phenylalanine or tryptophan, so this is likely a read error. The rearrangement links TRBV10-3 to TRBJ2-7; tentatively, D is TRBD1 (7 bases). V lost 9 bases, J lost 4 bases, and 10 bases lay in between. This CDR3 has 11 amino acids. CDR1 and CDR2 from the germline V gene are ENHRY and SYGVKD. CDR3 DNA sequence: TGTGCCATTTCAGGGGGGTACGAGCAGTACCTC. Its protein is CAISGGYEQYL.

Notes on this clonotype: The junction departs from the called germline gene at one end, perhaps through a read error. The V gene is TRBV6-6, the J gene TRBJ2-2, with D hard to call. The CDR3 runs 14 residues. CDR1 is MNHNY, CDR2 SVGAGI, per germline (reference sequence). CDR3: CASSWTGFTEELFF. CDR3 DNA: TGTGCCAGCAGTTGGACCGGGTTCACCGAGGAGCTGTTTTTT.

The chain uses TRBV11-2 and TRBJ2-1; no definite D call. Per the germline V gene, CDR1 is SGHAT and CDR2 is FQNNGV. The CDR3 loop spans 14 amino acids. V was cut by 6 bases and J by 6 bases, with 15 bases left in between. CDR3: CASSFGLRRNEQFF. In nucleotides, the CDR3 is TGTGCCAGCAGTTTCGGTCTCCGGCGCAATGAGCAGTTCTTC.

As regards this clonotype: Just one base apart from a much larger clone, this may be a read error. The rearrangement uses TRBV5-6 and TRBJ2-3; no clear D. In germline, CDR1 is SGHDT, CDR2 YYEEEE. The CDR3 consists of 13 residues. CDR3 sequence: CASSLANTDTHYF. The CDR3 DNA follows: TGTGCCAGCAGTTTGGCCAACACAGATACGCATTATTTT. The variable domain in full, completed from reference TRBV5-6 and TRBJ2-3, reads DAGVTQSPTHLIKTRGQQVTLRCSPKSGHDTVSWYQQALGQGPQFIFQYYEEEERQRGNFPDRFSGHQFPNYSSELNVNALLLGDSALYLCASSLANTDTHYFGPGTRLTVL.

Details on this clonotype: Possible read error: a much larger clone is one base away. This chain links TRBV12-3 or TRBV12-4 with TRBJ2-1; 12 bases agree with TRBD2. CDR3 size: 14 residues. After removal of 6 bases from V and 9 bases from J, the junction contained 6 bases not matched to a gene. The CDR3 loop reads CASRASGRAIEQFF. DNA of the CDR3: TGTGCCAGCAGAGCTAGCGGGAGGGCCATTGAGCAGTTCTTC.

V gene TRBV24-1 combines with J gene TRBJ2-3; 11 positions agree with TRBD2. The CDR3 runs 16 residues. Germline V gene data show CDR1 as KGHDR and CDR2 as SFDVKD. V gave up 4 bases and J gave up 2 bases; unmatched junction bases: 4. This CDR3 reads CATSDRLAGFTDTQYF. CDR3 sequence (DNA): TGTGCCACCAGTGACCGACTAGCGGGATTCACAGATACGCAGTATTTT.

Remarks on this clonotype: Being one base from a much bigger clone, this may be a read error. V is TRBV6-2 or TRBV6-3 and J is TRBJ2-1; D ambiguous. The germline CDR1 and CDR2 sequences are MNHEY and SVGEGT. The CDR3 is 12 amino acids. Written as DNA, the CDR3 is TGTGCCGGCAGTTACTTAAACAATGAGCAGTTCTTC. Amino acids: CAGSYLNNEQFF.

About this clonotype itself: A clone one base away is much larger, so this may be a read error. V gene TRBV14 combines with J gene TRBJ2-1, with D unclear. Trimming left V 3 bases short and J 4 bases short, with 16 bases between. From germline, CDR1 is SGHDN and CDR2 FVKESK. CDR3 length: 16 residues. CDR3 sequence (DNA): TGTGCCAGCAGCCATAGACAATTGGGGAATTACAATGAGCAGTTCTTC. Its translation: CASSHRQLGNYNEQFF.

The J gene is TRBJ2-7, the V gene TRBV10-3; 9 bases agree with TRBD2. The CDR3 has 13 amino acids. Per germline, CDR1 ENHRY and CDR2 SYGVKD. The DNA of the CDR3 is TGTGCAATCGGCACAGCGGGAGGCTACGAGCAGTACTTC. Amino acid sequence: CAIGTAGGYEQYF.

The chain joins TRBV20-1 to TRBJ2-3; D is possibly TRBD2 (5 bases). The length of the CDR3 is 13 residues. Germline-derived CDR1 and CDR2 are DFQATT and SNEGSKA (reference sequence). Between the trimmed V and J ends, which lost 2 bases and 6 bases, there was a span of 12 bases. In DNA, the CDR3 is TGCAGTGCTAGATGGCGGGCCGGCGATACGCAGTATTTT. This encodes CSARWRAGDTQYF.

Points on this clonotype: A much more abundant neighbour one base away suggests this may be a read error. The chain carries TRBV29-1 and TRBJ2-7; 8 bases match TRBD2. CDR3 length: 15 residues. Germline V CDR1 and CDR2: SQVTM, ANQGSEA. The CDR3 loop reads CSVEAGTGGPNEQHF. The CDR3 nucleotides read TGCAGCGTTGAAGCTGGAACGGGAGGGCCAAACGAGCAGCACTTC.

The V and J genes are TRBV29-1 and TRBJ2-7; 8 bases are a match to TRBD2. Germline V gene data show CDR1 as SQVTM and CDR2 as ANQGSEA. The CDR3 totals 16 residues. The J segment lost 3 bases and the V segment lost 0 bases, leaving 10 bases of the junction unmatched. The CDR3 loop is CSVEDPQGGRYYEQYF. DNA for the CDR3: TGCAGCGTTGAAGACCCACAGGGCGGGAGGTACTACGAGCAGTACTTC.

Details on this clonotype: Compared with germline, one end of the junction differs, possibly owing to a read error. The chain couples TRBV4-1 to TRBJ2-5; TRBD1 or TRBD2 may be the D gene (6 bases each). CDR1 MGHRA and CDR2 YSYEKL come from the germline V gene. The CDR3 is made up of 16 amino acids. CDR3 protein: CASSQDRGGGQGTQYF. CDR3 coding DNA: TGCGCCAGCAGCCAAGACAGGGGAGGAGGACAAGGGACCCAGTACTTC.